This T cell receptor (beta chain) was identified during a study of neurological immune-mediated disorders. Study-level results: Multiple sclerosis was found to have the least TCR clonal expansion, below healthy controls, and HTLV-1-associated myelopathy the most.

V was shortened by 6 bases and J by 2 bases, with 8 bases between the two germline ends. The germline CDR1 and CDR2 sequences are MNHEY and SVGAGI. The CDR3 contains 14 residues. In TCRdb, the 5' RACE reads were re-called with MiXCR into one record per CDR3 protein. The sample lists roughly 50,000 distinct CDR3 sequences, 4% to 5.5% occurring once. Turning to this clonotype: Its antigen is not identified.

The genes are TRBV6-5 and TRBJ1-6; D unresolved. This sequence was found in an older woman with multiple sclerosis. The sequencing input was PBMCs. In DNA form, the CDR3 reads TGTGCCAGCAGGGACGGGGCCTATAATTCACCCCTCCACTTT. Translated: CASRDGAYNSPLHF.